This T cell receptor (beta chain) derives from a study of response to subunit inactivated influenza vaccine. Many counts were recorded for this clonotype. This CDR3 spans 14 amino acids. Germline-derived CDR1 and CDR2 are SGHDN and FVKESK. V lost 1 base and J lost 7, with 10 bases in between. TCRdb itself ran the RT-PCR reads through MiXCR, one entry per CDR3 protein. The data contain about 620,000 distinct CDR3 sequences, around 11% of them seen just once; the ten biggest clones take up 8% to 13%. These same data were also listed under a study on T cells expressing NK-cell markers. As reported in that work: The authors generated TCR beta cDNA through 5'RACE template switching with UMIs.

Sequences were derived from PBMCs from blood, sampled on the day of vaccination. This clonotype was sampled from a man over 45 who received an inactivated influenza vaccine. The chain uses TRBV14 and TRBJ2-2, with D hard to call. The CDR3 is CASSQALVFGELFF. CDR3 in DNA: TGTGCCAGCAGCCAAGCCCTCGTTTTCGGGGAGCTGTTTTTT.